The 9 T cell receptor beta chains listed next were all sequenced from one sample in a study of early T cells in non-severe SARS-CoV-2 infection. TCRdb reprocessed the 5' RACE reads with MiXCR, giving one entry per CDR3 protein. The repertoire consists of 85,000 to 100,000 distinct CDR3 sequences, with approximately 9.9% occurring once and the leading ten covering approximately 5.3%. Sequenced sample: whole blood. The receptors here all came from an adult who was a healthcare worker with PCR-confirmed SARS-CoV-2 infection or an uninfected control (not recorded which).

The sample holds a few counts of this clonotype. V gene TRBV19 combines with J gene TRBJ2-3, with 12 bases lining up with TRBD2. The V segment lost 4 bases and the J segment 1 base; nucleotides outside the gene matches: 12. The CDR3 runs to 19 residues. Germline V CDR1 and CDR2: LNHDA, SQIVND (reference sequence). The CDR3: CASSKIGLAGFSRTDTQYF. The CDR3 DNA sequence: TGTGCCAGTAGTAAAATAGGACTAGCGGGGTTCTCTCGCACAGATACGCAGTATTTT.

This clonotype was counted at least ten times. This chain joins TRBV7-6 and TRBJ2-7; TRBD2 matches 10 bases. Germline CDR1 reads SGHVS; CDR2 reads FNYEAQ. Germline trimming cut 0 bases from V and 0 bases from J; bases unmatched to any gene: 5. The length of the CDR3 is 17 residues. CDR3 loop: CASSLAPSGGSSYEQYF. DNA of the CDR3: TGTGCCAGCAGCTTAGCACCTAGCGGGGGCAGCTCCTACGAGCAGTACTTC.

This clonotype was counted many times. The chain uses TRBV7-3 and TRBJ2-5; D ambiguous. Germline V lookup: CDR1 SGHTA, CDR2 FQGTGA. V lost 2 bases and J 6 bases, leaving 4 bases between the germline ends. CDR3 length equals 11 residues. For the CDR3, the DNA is TGTGCCAGCAGCTTAGGGAAGACCCAGTACTTC. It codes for CASSLGKTQYF.

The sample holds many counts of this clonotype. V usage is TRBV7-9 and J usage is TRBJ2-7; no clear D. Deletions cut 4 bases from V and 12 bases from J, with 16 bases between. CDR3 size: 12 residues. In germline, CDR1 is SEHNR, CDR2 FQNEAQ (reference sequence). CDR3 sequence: CASSSPWWEGYF. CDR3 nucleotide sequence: TGTGCCAGCAGCTCCCCGTGGTGGGAAGGGTACTTC.

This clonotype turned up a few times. The CDR3 spells CASSYGGSPNNEQFF. CDR3 coding DNA: TGTGCCAGCAGTTACGGGGGCAGTCCCAACAATGAGCAGTTCTTC. V gene TRBV6-5 combines with J gene TRBJ2-1; D possibly corresponds to TRBD1 (6 bases). CDR3 length equals 15 residues. The germline CDR1 and CDR2 sequences are MNHEY and SVGAGI. The germline V and J ends were trimmed by 2 bases and 5 bases, with 13 bases remaining between them.

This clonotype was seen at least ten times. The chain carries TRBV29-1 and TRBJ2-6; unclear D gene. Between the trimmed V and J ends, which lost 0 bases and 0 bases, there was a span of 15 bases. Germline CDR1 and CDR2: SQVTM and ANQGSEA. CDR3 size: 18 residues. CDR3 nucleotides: TGCAGCGTTGAAGATCATGCGACACTCAGCTCTGGGGCCAACGTCCTGACTTTC. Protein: CSVEDHATLSSGANVLTF.

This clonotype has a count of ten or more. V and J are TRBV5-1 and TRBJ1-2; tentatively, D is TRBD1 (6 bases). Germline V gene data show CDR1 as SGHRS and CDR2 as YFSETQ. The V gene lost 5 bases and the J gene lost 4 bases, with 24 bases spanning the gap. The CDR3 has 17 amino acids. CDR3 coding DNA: TGCGCCAGCAGATCCTACGCGCAGGGACACGGTAGCTATGGCTACACCTTC. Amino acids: CASRSYAQGHGSYGYTF.

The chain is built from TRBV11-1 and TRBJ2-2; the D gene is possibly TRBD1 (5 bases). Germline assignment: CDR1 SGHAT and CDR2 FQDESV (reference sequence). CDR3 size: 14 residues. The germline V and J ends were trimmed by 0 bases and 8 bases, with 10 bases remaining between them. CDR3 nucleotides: TGTGCCAGCAGCTTAGCGGTTGACAGAGGGGAGCTGTTTTTT. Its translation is CASSLAVDRGELFF.

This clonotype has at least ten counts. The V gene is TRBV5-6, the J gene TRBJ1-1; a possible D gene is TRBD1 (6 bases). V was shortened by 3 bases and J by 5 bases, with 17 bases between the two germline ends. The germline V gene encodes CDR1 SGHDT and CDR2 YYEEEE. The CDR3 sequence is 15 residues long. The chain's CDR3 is CASSSHKETGTEAFF. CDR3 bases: TGTGCCAGCAGCTCGCATAAGGAAACAGGGACTGAAGCTTTCTTT.